The source of this T cell receptor beta chain is a study of tissue T cells after allogeneic stem cell transplantation. Assay: immunoSEQ multiplex PCR; the TCRdb copy retains only in-frame clones and omits some. The table lists approximately 3,500 clones, around 63% of them singletons. Autopsy tissues included GI tract, liver, skin and lymphoid organs. The receptor was derived from a male donor aged 60 or over with lung cancer. The sequencing used tissue from the ileum, collected at autopsy.

DNA for the CDR3: TGTGCCAGCAGCTTGGGACCACCGAGCTCCTACAATGAGCAGTTCTTC. Protein: CASSLGPPSSYNEQFF. The V and J genes are TRBV5-6 and TRBJ2-1, with D uncertain. The V and J ends lost 0 bases and 0 bases respectively, with 10 bases between them. The germline CDR1 and CDR2 sequences are SGHDT and YYEEEE. The CDR3 loop spans 16 amino acids. Looking up the rest from reference TRBV5-6 and TRBJ2-1 gives the full variable domain: DAGVTQSPTHLIKTRGQQVTLRCSPKSGHDTVSWYQQALGQGPQFIFQYYEEEERQRGNFPDRFSGHQFPNYSSELNVNALLLGDSALYLCASSLGPPSSYNEQFFGPGTRLTVL.